Presented here are 6 T cell receptor beta chains from one specimen sequenced in a study of CD8 T cells in ankylosing spondylitis (dated by TCRdb to about 2017). The library was prepared using 5' RACE. Sequencing instrument: Illumina HiSeq 2500. TCRdb trimmed the raw reads at Q25, called clones with MiXCR and kept productive beta chains. Entries are consolidated by CDR3 protein sequence, retaining the most common genes and DNA. The sample records around 180,000 distinct CDR3 sequences, 10% to 15% of which are singletons. About 11% of the sample belongs to the ten largest clones. The sample taken for sequencing was blood, either unsorted or a sorted T cell fraction (not recorded which). These receptors originate from a female donor with ankylosing spondylitis or in good health (not recorded which).

This clonotype was seen ten or more times. The rearrangement joins TRBV24-1 to TRBJ2-3; D not resolved. Germline V gene data show CDR1 as KGHDR and CDR2 as SFDVKD. The CDR3 runs 12 residues. The germline V and J ends were trimmed by 6 bases and 0 bases, with 3 bases remaining between them. This CDR3 is CATSPSTDTQYF. In nucleotides, the CDR3 is TGTGCCACCAGTCCCAGCACAGATACGCAGTATTTT.

A few counts support this clonotype. The chain uses TRBV5-1 and TRBJ2-1; 11 bases fit TRBD2. Trimming cost V 4 bases and J 8 bases; bases outside gene matches: 8. The CDR3 contains 15 residues. From germline, CDR1 is SGHRS and CDR2 YFSETQ. CDR3 region: CASSKTSGSWDEQFF. The CDR3 DNA reads as TGCGCCAGCAGCAAAACTAGCGGGAGTTGGGATGAGCAGTTCTTC.

This clonotype was detected many times. This chain joins TRBV12-3 or TRBV12-4 and TRBJ1-2; D is undetermined. Trimming took 3 bases from V and 13 from J, leaving 18 bases between them. This CDR3 is built from 13 residues. The CDR3, as DNA: TGTGCCAGCAGTTTTTCTTTGGCGGATTCAACCACCTTC. Protein: CASSFSLADSTTF.

This clonotype has a handful of counts. This rearrangement joins TRBV11-2 to TRBJ2-3; TRBD2 aligns across 9 bases. With V trimmed by 6 bases and J by 3 bases, 4 bases remained unmatched. This CDR3 spans 14 amino acids. CDR1 is SGHAT, CDR2 FQNNGV, per germline. The CDR3 DNA follows: TGTGCCAGCAGGGGACTAGCTCCAACAGATACGCAGTATTTT. This codes for CASRGLAPTDTQYF.

This clonotype was detected ten times or more. The chain recombines TRBV6-2 or TRBV6-3 with TRBJ1-5; no reliable D call. The V gene lost 5 bases and the J gene lost 7 bases, with 15 bases spanning the gap. Germline V lookup: CDR1 MNHEY, CDR2 SVGEGT. This CDR3 is 14 amino acids long. The CDR3 nucleotides read TGTGCCAGCAGTCGCCCTGGGTTGGAGCAGCCCCAGCATTTT. As protein: CASSRPGLEQPQHF.

This clonotype has ten or more counts. The chain carries TRBV21-1 and TRBJ2-4; the tabulated D call, TRBD1, remains unverified against the DNA. TRBV21-1 is designated a pseudogene. The CDR3 has 14 residues. The CDR3 here is CASSKQGTKNIQYF. CDR3 in DNA: TGTGCCAGCAGCAAACAGGGGACCAAAAACATTCAGTACTTC.